This TCR beta chain came from a study of blood T cell repertoires in COVID-19. Produced via immunoSEQ multiplex PCR; TCRdb's table is partial and in-frame only. The data show approximately 40,000 clones, 87% seen once. The J segment lost 0 bases and the V segment lost 4 bases, leaving 9 bases of the junction unmatched. Germline loops: CDR1 SGHTA, CDR2 FQGNSA. The CDR3 contains 17 residues. V and J are TRBV7-2 and TRBJ2-1; TRBD2 matches 7 bases. The sequenced material came from peripheral blood. The clonotype comes from a man in his sixties with acute or convalescent COVID-19. The CDR3 DNA sequence: TGTGCCAGCAGCTCCTGGGACTACAAAAACTCCTACAATGAGCAGTTCTTC. Encoded protein: CASSSWDYKNSYNEQFF.